The clone carrying this T cell receptor beta chain was counted a single time. Antigen unknown. These data belong to a study of T cells in Graves' hyperthyroidism and ophthalmopathy. Trimming shortened V by 2 bases and J by 5 bases, and 13 bases separated the two germline ends. The CDR3 loop spans 14 amino acids. Amplification yielded TCR beta CDR3 regions, with RNA transcripts as the source. During a first-round RT-PCR of the TCR CDR3, the HTBI primer set was used. MiXCR was run by TCRdb on the multiplex PCR reads, yielding one entry per CDR3 protein. Among approximately 400,000 distinct CDR3 sequences listed, approximately 20% were seen once. Overall study results and limits: A model using 13 V-J features told ophthalmopathy apart from stable hyperthyroidism.

Uncontrolled infections, other autoimmune diseases, pregnancy or lactation led to exclusion of patients. Clinical symptoms, serum thyroxine and TRAb, thyroid ultrasound and orbital computed tomography were used for the diagnoses. The sample comprised blood. This clonotype was sampled from a woman aged 18-35 years with Graves' hyperthyroidism. The chain recombines TRBV12-3 or TRBV12-4 with TRBJ2-7, with unresolved D. As DNA, the CDR3 is TGTGCCAGCAGTTTAAAGGTTGCGTTCGACGAGCAGTACTTC. Amino acids: CASSLKVAFDEQYF.